A selection of T cell receptor beta chains follows, all from one sample in a study of blood T cells in healthy people across ages. TCRdb re-called the 5' RACE reads through MiXCR, storing one row per CDR3 protein. The sample shows some 1.4 million distinct CDR3 sequences, roughly 40% of them seen only once. The sequencing input was blood. The receptors shown here come from a woman in her late teens or twenties in good health. The CDR3 runs from the conserved cysteine through the conserved F or W. Each record gives: J gene, V gene, D gene, clone size, CDR3 DNA, CDR3 protein. A D gene is named only where the DNA matches it firmly. Clone size is given for some rows only: seen once, a few or many times, or a class if the clone is expanded.

J gene: TRBJ1-1
V gene: TRBV5-1
D gene: NA
clone size: few
CDR3 DNA: TGCGCCAGCAGCGGCGATCTAGGGGTCGCTGAAGCTTTCTTT
CDR3 protein: CASSGDLGVAEAFF

J gene: TRBJ2-3
V gene: TRBV12-5
D gene: NA
clone size: NA
CDR3 DNA: TGTGCTAGCAAGGCCCCCGGAGCGAGGAAAGATACGCAGTATTTT
CDR3 protein: CASKAPGARKDTQYF

J gene: TRBJ2-5
V gene: TRBV3-1
D gene: TRBD2
clone size: few
CDR3 DNA: TGTGCCAGCAGCGGTATTACTAGCGGGAAATTCGCGGAGACCCAGTACTTC
CDR3 protein: CASSGITSGKFAETQYF

J gene: TRBJ2-7
V gene: TRBV7-9
D gene: TRBD2
clone size: NA
CDR3 DNA: TGTGCCAGCAGCAGGACTAGCGGAAAATACAATGAGCAGTACTTC
CDR3 protein: CASSRTSGKYNEQYF

J gene: TRBJ2-3
V gene: TRBV24-1
D gene: NA
clone size: NA
CDR3 DNA: TGTGCCACCAGTGATCTCTTCACAGATACGCAGTATTTT
CDR3 protein: CATSDLFTDTQYF

J gene: TRBJ2-7
V gene: TRBV6-5
D gene: NA
clone size: few
CDR3 DNA: TGTGCCAGCAGCGAATCTCGACTGGCCTACGAGCAGTACTTC
CDR3 protein: CASSESRLAYEQYF

J gene: TRBJ1-2
V gene: TRBV6-5
D gene: TRBD1
clone size: NA
CDR3 DNA: TGTGCCAGCAGTACCGAACCAGGACAGGGGATAGGATATGGCTACACCTTC
CDR3 protein: CASSTEPGQGIGYGYTF

J gene: TRBJ2-5
V gene: TRBV5-1
D gene: TRBD2
clone size: few
CDR3 DNA: TGCGCCAGCAGCACCGGACTAGCGGGACCGGTGGAGACCCAGTACTTC
CDR3 protein: CASSTGLAGPVETQYF

J gene: TRBJ2-7
V gene: TRBV27
D gene: NA
clone size: NA
CDR3 DNA: TGTGCCGGCAGTTTGCAACAGGGAGTTTCCTACGAGCAGTACTTC
CDR3 protein: CAGSLQQGVSYEQYF

J gene: TRBJ1-1
V gene: TRBV20-1
D gene: NA
clone size: NA
CDR3 DNA: TGCAGTGCTCGGCCCCTAACGGTGAACACTGAAGCTTTCTTT
CDR3 protein: CSARPLTVNTEAFF

J gene: TRBJ1-2
V gene: TRBV12-3/TRBV12-4
D gene: TRBD1
clone size: few
CDR3 DNA: TGTGCCAGCACCACTGAGGGACAGGACACCTTC
CDR3 protein: CASTTEGQDTF

J gene: TRBJ2-5
V gene: TRBV12-5
D gene: TRBD1
clone size: NA
CDR3 DNA: TGTGCTAGTGGCCGGGGACAGCCAGAGACCCAGTACTTC
CDR3 protein: CASGRGQPETQYF

J gene: TRBJ2-4
V gene: TRBV20-1
D gene: NA
clone size: NA
CDR3 DNA: TGCAGTGCTAGTAAGGGGAAAGGGGCCAAAAACATTCAGTACTTC
CDR3 protein: CSASKGKGAKNIQYF

J gene: TRBJ2-3
V gene: TRBV2
D gene: TRBD1
clone size: few
CDR3 DNA: TGTGCCAGCAGCACTGACAGGGGCGCAGATACGCAGTATTTT
CDR3 protein: CASSTDRGADTQYF

J gene: TRBJ1-2
V gene: TRBV9
D gene: NA
clone size: NA
CDR3 DNA: TGTGCCAGCAGCGTAGCGGGGGTTCGAACTGGCTACACCTTC
CDR3 protein: CASSVAGVRTGYTF

J gene: TRBJ1-1
V gene: TRBV20-1
D gene: NA
clone size: few
CDR3 DNA: TGCAGTGCTAGGTCCGGGCCCAAGAACACTGAAGCTTTCTTT
CDR3 protein: CSARSGPKNTEAFF

J gene: TRBJ2-3
V gene: TRBV5-1
D gene: NA
clone size: NA
CDR3 DNA: TGCGCCAGCAGCCAGAGAAACGGAGTCGCAGATACGCAGTATTTT
CDR3 protein: CASSQRNGVADTQYF

J gene: TRBJ2-1
V gene: TRBV7-2
D gene: TRBD1
clone size: many
CDR3 DNA: TGTGCCAGCAGCTTAACGACAGGGGCCGGGAACAATGAGCAGTTCTTC
CDR3 protein: CASSLTTGAGNNEQFF

J gene: TRBJ2-7
V gene: TRBV12-3/TRBV12-4
D gene: TRBD2
clone size: NA
CDR3 DNA: TGTGCCAGCAGTGTGACCGGGACTAGCGGACAGGATGAGCAGTACTTC
CDR3 protein: CASSVTGTSGQDEQYF

J gene: TRBJ2-7
V gene: TRBV4-1
D gene: TRBD2
clone size: few
CDR3 DNA: TGCGCCAGCAGCCAAGGCTTTCCCTATGGGACTAGCGGGAGCTCCTACGAGCAGTACTTC
CDR3 protein: CASSQGFPYGTSGSSYEQYF

J gene: TRBJ2-1
V gene: TRBV5-1
D gene: TRBD2
clone size: once
CDR3 DNA: TGCGCCAGCAGCCCCGGGACTAGCGGGGCAGAGCAGTTCTTC
CDR3 protein: CASSPGTSGAEQFF

J gene: TRBJ1-2
V gene: TRBV7-9
D gene: TRBD1
clone size: NA
CDR3 DNA: TGTGCCAGCAGCTCCCCAGGGGGCGGCTATGGCTACACCTTC
CDR3 protein: CASSSPGGGYGYTF

J gene: TRBJ1-1
V gene: TRBV29-1
D gene: NA
clone size: NA
CDR3 DNA: TGCAGCGTTGCAAAGGTGAACACTGAAGCTTTCTTT
CDR3 protein: CSVAKVNTEAFF

J gene: TRBJ2-5
V gene: TRBV18
D gene: NA
clone size: many
CDR3 DNA: TGTGCCAGCTCTAAGAGGGGGACCTACCAAGAGACCCAGTACTTC
CDR3 protein: CASSKRGTYQETQYF

J gene: TRBJ2-7
V gene: TRBV6-5
D gene: NA
clone size: NA
CDR3 DNA: TGTGCCAGCTCGCCTTCCGGGACGGCCACCTACGAGCAGTACTTC
CDR3 protein: CASSPSGTATYEQYF

J gene: TRBJ2-1
V gene: TRBV29-1
D gene: TRBD1
clone size: few
CDR3 DNA: TGCAGCGTCTTTAAGGGACAGGGGTCCTACAATGAGCAGTTCTTC
CDR3 protein: CSVFKGQGSYNEQFF

J gene: TRBJ1-1
V gene: TRBV15
D gene: NA
clone size: NA
CDR3 DNA: TGTGCCACCAGCAGAGCAACGAACACTGAAGCTTTCTTT
CDR3 protein: CATSRATNTEAFF

J gene: TRBJ2-3
V gene: TRBV3-1
D gene: NA
clone size: NA
CDR3 DNA: TGTGCCAGCAGCCCGCATTTTGTTACGCAGTATTTT
CDR3 protein: CASSPHFVTQYF

J gene: TRBJ2-5
V gene: TRBV10-3
D gene: NA
clone size: NA
CDR3 DNA: TGTGCCATCAAAGGGGGGAGCGGGGAGACCCAGTACTTC
CDR3 protein: CAIKGGSGETQYF

J gene: TRBJ1-5
V gene: TRBV29-1
D gene: NA
clone size: few
CDR3 DNA: TGCAGCGTTGGGCACAGCAATCAGCCCCAGCATTTT
CDR3 protein: CSVGHSNQPQHF

J gene: TRBJ1-2
V gene: TRBV6-5
D gene: NA
clone size: few
CDR3 DNA: TGTGCCAGCAGTGACGGGTTTAACTATGGCTACACCTTC
CDR3 protein: CASSDGFNYGYTF

J gene: TRBJ1-1
V gene: TRBV7-2
D gene: TRBD1
clone size: few
CDR3 DNA: TGTGCCAGCAGCTCGCGAGGACAGGGCAGGGAAGCTTTCTTT
CDR3 protein: CASSSRGQGREAFF

J gene: TRBJ2-5
V gene: TRBV10-3
D gene: NA
clone size: many
CDR3 DNA: TGTGCCACCAACACAGTGAACCAAGAGACCCAGTACTTC
CDR3 protein: CATNTVNQETQYF

J gene: TRBJ2-1
V gene: TRBV12-3/TRBV12-4
D gene: NA
clone size: few
CDR3 DNA: TGTGCCAGCAGAATCGACCAGGACATGTCCAATGAGCAGTTCTTC
CDR3 protein: CASRIDQDMSNEQFF

J gene: TRBJ1-1
V gene: TRBV20-1
D gene: NA
clone size: NA
CDR3 DNA: TGCAGTGCTAGGCCAGGGCTTGAAGCTTTCTTT
CDR3 protein: CSARPGLEAFF

J gene: TRBJ1-2
V gene: TRBV6-5
D gene: NA
clone size: NA
CDR3 DNA: TGTGCCAGCAACCCGGGCAAACACCGTCCTAACTATGGCTACACCTTC
CDR3 protein: CASNPGKHRPNYGYTF

J gene: TRBJ1-4
V gene: TRBV7-6
D gene: NA
clone size: NA
CDR3 DNA: TGTGCCAGCAGCTTAGAGGCCCCCGCAACTAATGAAAAACCGTTTTTT
CDR3 protein: CASSLEAPATNEKPFF

J gene: TRBJ2-7
V gene: TRBV14
D gene: NA
clone size: few
CDR3 DNA: TGTGCCAGCAGCCACCTCCGATCCCCCAGCTACGAGCAGTACTTC
CDR3 protein: CASSHLRSPSYEQYF

J gene: TRBJ2-7
V gene: TRBV20-1
D gene: NA
clone size: NA
CDR3 DNA: TGCAGTGCTAGGGGCTCTGGGCGGGGATCCTACAATGAGCAGTACTTC
CDR3 protein: CSARGSGRGSYNEQYF

J gene: TRBJ2-5
V gene: TRBV25-1
D gene: NA
clone size: NA
CDR3 DNA: TGTGCCAGCAGTGACACGAAGACCCAGTACTTC
CDR3 protein: CASSDTKTQYF

J gene: TRBJ2-1
V gene: TRBV10-3
D gene: TRBD1
clone size: few
CDR3 DNA: TGTGCCATCAGGTCTTGGGACAGTTACAATGAGCAGTTCTTC
CDR3 protein: CAIRSWDSYNEQFF

J gene: TRBJ1-4
V gene: TRBV6-5
D gene: TRBD1
clone size: NA
CDR3 DNA: TGTGCCAGCAAGATAGGGACAGCCAATAATGAAAAACTGTTTTTT
CDR3 protein: CASKIGTANNEKLFF

J gene: TRBJ2-1
V gene: TRBV21-1
D gene: NA
clone size: NA
CDR3 DNA: TGTGCCAGAAGCAAAGGGGGCCGGGATGAGCAGTTCTTC
CDR3 protein: CARSKGGRDEQFF

J gene: TRBJ2-7
V gene: TRBV20-1
D gene: NA
clone size: NA
CDR3 DNA: TGCAGTGCTCAATCTGGACTCGACACCTACGAGCAGTACTTC
CDR3 protein: CSAQSGLDTYEQYF